This TCR beta chain was obtained from a study of blood T cells in healthy people across ages. Donors were systemically healthy Caucasian individuals from Russia aged 6 to 90 years. Donors each provided 9.5 to 10 milliliters of peripheral blood. A sample-barcoded 5' primer and a J-beta primer mix were used in a second PCR of roughly 6 to 11 cycles. Each CDR3 protein is one row after TCRdb ran MiXCR on the 5' RACE reads. The data hold roughly 680,000 distinct CDR3 sequences, with about 52% observed a single time. With respect to this clonotype: Its matching antigen is unknown.

With V trimmed by 4 bases and J by 4 bases, 8 bases remained unmatched. CDR1 SGHTA and CDR2 FQGNSA come from the germline V gene. This CDR3 comprises 16 residues. Study-level points and caveats: Using unsorted PBMCs precluded a conclusive naive versus antigen-experienced comparison.

Sequencing was done on a sample of blood. The genes are TRBV7-2 and TRBJ2-1, with 9 bases fitting TRBD2. The receptor was derived from a woman in her fifties or sixties in good health. Here the CDR3 DNA reads TGTGCCAGCAGCTCCCTAGCGGGGAGGGGATACAATGAGCAGTTCTTC. It encodes CASSSLAGRGYNEQFF.